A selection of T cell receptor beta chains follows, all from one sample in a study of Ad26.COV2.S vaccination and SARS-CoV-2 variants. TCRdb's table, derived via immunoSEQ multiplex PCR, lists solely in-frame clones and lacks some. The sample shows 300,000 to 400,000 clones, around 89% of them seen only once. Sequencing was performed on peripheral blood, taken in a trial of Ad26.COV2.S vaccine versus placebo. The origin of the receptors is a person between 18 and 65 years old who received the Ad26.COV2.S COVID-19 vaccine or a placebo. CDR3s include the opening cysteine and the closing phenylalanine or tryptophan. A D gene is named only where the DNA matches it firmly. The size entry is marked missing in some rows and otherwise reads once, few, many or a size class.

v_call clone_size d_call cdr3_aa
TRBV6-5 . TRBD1 CASRRDTGTGYGYTF
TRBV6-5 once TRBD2 CASSSPGLATYEQYF
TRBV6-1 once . CATKQGGDSYEQYF
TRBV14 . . CASSQDSGGGRGAFF
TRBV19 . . CASNFLANYGYTF
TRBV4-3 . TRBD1 CASSQEDRAGNTIYF
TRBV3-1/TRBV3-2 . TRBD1 CASSQSFNRQGARTPLHF
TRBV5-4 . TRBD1 CASSRTGGERVHEKLFF
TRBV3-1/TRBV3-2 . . CASSQEVPVSGPSGNTIYF
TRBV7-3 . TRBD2 CASSLTGLAGGRSTGELFF
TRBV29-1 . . CSVARNSNSPLHF
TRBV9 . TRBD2 CASSRGLAYYEQYF
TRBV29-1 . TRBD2 CSVIVGLAGDEQYF
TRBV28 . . CASLTGGPGDEQYF
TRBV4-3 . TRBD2 CASSQGFGTSVYNEQFF
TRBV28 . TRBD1 CASRGRQGAVTEAFF
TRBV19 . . CASSMEGYNYGYTF
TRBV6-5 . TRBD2 CASTPGASGSYEQYF
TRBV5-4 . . CASGPNRDPLKQYF
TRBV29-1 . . CSVAQDTYEQYF
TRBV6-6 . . CASSPRSAPTSGNTIYF
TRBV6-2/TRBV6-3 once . CASSETLYGYTF
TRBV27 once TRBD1 CASSRTGPYGYTF
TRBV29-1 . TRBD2 CSVDGGGASYNEQFF
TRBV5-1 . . CASSLVPDTGELFF
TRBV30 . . CAWSAADTNEKLFF
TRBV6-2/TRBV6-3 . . CASSYTRGRTTDTQYF
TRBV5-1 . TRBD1 CASSMGQGGTDTQYF
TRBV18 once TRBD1 CASSPSQGGLSGNTIYF
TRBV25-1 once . CASSEYREQYF
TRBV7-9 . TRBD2 CASSPKTSGGTDTQYF
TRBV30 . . CAWQDNYGYTF
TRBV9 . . CASSPRDNPYQPQHF
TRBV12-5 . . CASGLGYSGAGYEQYF
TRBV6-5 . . CASTRAQTGELFF
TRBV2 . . CASSEQPMNTGELFF
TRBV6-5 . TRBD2 CASGRGGLANNEQFF
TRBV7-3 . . CASSPYRNYGYTF
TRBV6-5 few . CASSYGRNNQPQHF
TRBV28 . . CASSLMYSSSGNTIYF
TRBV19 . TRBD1 CASSIQGANTEAFF
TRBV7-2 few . CASSFQETQYF
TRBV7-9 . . CASSLAGAETQYF
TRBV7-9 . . CASSWAETPLFGYTF
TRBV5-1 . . CASSLALDTGELFF
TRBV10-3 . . CATHSGTGVPDNQPQHF
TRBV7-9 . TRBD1 CASSPGTGRRATQYF
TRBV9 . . CASSARSGTEAFF
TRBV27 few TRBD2 CASSFMGGDEQFF
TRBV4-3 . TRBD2 CASSQGAWEGRPDTQYF
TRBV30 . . CAWSVKYDSRNQPQHF
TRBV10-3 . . CAISEGGRTADTQYF
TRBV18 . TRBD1 CASSPETGGEQYF